The present T cell receptor beta chain was sequenced within a study of naive and memory T cell subsets. On this clonotype itself: Antigen specificity is unknown.

Two oligonucleotides, mixed equimolar, formed the beta constant-region primer covering TRBC1 and TRBC2. Nested alpha and beta constant-region primers with the SP2 primer drove four PCR rounds on ligated cDNA. Ligation attached a single-stranded oligonucleotide with a 12-nucleotide UMI and the SP2 primer to the cDNA 3' end. TCRdb redid the calling of the UMI-ligation and nested PCR reads with MiXCR, one entry per CDR3 protein. The sample shows about 90,000 distinct CDR3 sequences, about 10% of them seen only once. Germline V gives CDR1 LGHDT, CDR2 YNNKEL (reference sequence). The J segment lost 0 bases and the V segment lost 0 bases, leaving 5 bases of the junction unmatched. The CDR3 totals 16 residues. Broader study findings: Possibly reflecting memory cells re-expressing CD45RA, a few larger clonotypes occurred in naive repertoires, especially CD8.

This TCR was recovered from a human donor in good health. This chain uses TRBV3-1 with TRBJ2-7, with 7 bases lining up with TRBD1. Sequenced material: naive CD4+ T cells from blood. CDR3 loop: CASSQDVGTASYEQYF. The CDR3 nucleotides read TGTGCCAGCAGCCAAGACGTCGGGACAGCCTCCTACGAGCAGTACTTC.